This TCR beta chain was retrieved from a study of T cell changes during pregnancy in multiple sclerosis (dated by TCRdb to between 2017 and 2020). Study-level background: The study examined how the T cell repertoire changed over the course of pregnancy in women with multiple sclerosis.

Turning to this clone: What this receptor recognizes is not known. Base-call qualities are not available, and no considerably larger clone is one nucleotide away.

Preparation of the library involved the immunoSEQ multiplex PCR assay. The clones in this table, taken by TCRdb from immuneACCESS, are in-frame only. Not every clone is retained; where verified, under half of the shortfall comes from an unresolved V gene, and the cause of the rest is unknown. The sample records 70,000 or so clones, roughly 91% of which are singletons. Of the sample, around 0.7% is held by the ten largest clones. The clonotype was recovered from a female donor in good health, enrolled as a control in a pregnancy study. Sequencing was performed on peripheral blood, taken in the third trimester of pregnancy.

The CDR3 here reads CASSLERGTGGAGSPSYEQYF. The bases are TGTGCCAGCAGCTTAGAGCGGGGGACAGGGGGCGCCGGGAGTCCATCCTACGAGCAGTACTTC. Here the chain combines TRBV7-8 and TRBJ2-7, with 12 central nucleotides matching TRBD1. CDR1 and CDR2, per the germline V gene, are SGHVS and FQNEAQ. V has 1 base trimmed and J has 1 base trimmed; junction bases matching no gene number 17. Counted from cysteine to phenylalanine, this CDR3 has 21 amino acids. The only DNA kept is the CDR3, 63 bases in frame from the first base.